The clone carrying this T cell receptor beta chain was detected many times. What it binds is unknown. This sample was taken from a study of T-cell reconstitution after alpha-beta-depleted transplantation in children. Overall study results and limits: At one year after transplant, newly produced T cells mostly accounted for T-cell counts and diversity. The origin of high day-60 TCRbeta diversity in some patients lay in surviving recipient T cells and thymic progenitors. Approximately two months post-transplant, alpha-beta T cells reportedly originated from several hundred expanded graft clones.

During its preparation, the TCRbeta library received unique molecular identifiers. Using its own MiXCR run on the PCR reads, TCRdb lists one record per CDR3 protein. The data show under 400,000 distinct CDR3 sequences, with roughly 21% seen just once and about 10% held by the top ten. Germline CDR1 SGHTA, CDR2 FQGNSA. V was cut by 5 bases and J by 8 bases, with 15 bases left in between. The CDR3 totals 13 residues. This receptor was taken from a male patient aged 10 to 17 who had a stem cell transplant for acute lymphoblastic leukemia, so the T cells may come from the graft donor. This chain uses TRBV7-2 with TRBJ1-2; D not certain. This specimen was PBMCs, mostly from graft donor cells, taken 180 days after TCRalphabeta/CD19-depleted stem cell transplant. In DNA form, the CDR3 reads TGTGCCAGCAGCCCGGACCGTTTCGGGGGCTACACCTTC. Its protein is CASSPDRFGGYTF.